This TCR beta chain was documented in a study of cytomegalovirus exposure and HLA in healthy donors. Vbeta (60) and Jbeta (13) primers were used in the PCR. Generated by immunoSEQ multiplex PCR, the TCRdb table keeps only in-frame clones and is missing some. The repertoire consists of over 100,000 clones, with around 64% occurring once and the leading ten covering about 2.2%. V lost 6 bases, J lost 6 bases, and 14 bases lay in between. Germline V gene sequence: CDR1 MNHEY, CDR2 SVGAGI. This CDR3 region has 13 residues. The TCR was taken from a woman aged 25 to 39 in good health and CMV-seronegative. The rearrangement uses TRBV6-5 and TRBJ1-1; D is uncertain. The sequenced material came from PBMCs. Here the CDR3 DNA reads TGTGCCAGCAGCCTCCCCGGGGAACCTGAAGCTTTCTTT. Protein sequence: CASSLPGEPEAFF.